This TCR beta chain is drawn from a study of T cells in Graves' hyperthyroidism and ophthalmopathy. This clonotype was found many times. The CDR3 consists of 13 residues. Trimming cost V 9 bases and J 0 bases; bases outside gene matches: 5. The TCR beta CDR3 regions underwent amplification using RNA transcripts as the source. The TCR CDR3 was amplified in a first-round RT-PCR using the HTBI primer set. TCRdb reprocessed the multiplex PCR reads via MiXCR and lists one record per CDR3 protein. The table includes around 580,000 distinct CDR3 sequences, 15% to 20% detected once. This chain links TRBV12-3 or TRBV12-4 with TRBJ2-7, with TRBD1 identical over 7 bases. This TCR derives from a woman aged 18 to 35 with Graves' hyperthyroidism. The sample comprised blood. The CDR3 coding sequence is TGTGCCAGTAGACAGGGTCCCTCCTACGAGCAGTACTTC. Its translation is CASRQGPSYEQYF.